These 5 T cell receptor beta chains originate from one sample sequenced in a study of T cell responses to AZD1222 COVID-19 vaccine. TCRdb keeps only in-frame clones here, not all; method: immunoSEQ multiplex PCR. In the table there are roughly 110,000 clones, about 83% of which are singletons. The source was peripheral blood, collected on day 0 of AZD1222 vaccination. Source of these receptors: an adult in good health.

V usage is TRBV5-4 and J usage is TRBJ2-7, with D possibly called TRBD1 or TRBD2 (5 bases each). The CDR3 length is 16 residues. Germline lookup yields CDR1 SGHNT and CDR2 YYREEE (reference sequence). Trimming cost V 4 bases and J 0 bases, with 17 bases left between them. CDR3 residues: CASSPGGTGASYEQYF. As DNA, the CDR3 is TGTGCCAGCAGCCCCGGTGGTACCGGGGCCTCCTACGAGCAGTACTTC.

V is TRBV6-5 and J is TRBJ2-1; no definite D call. Trimming removed 0 bases from V and 6 bases from J, with 9 bases in between. Germline values: CDR1 MNHEY, CDR2 SVGAGI. There are 14 residues in the CDR3. The CDR3 nucleotides read TGTGCCAGCAGTTACTCGACTGGGGTCAATGAGCAGTTCTTC. This sequence encodes CASSYSTGVNEQFF.

V gene TRBV18 combines with J gene TRBJ1-1; possibly TRBD1 for D (6 bases). The CDR3 contains 15 residues. Trimming took off 2 bases at V and 5 bases at J, with 15 bases between the two ends. CDR1 is KGHSH, CDR2 LQKENI, per germline. CDR3 loop: CASSPTKQGETEAFF. CDR3 bases: TGTGCCAGCTCACCAACGAAACAGGGCGAGACTGAAGCTTTCTTT. The whole variable domain, remainder taken from reference TRBV18 and TRBJ1-1, is NAGVMQNPRHLVRRRGQEARLRCSPMKGHSHVYWYRQLPEEGLKFMVYLQKENIIDESGMPKERFSAEFPKEGPSILRIQQVVRGDSAAYFCASSPTKQGETEAFFGQGTRLTVV.

V gene TRBV11-2 combines with J gene TRBJ2-7; TRBD2 aligns across 13 bases. Germline loops: CDR1 SGHAT, CDR2 FQNNGV. Germline trimming cut 5 bases from V and 2 bases from J; bases unmatched to any gene: 6. CDR3 length: 16 amino acids. CDR3: CASSGRLAGGPYEQYF. The DNA of the CDR3 is TGTGCCAGCAGCGGGAGACTAGCGGGAGGCCCCTACGAGCAGTACTTC.

The rearrangement links TRBV19 to TRBJ2-2; 7 bases align to TRBD1. CDR1 and CDR2 (germline): LNHDA, SQIVND (reference sequence). V gave up 11 bases and J gave up 0 bases; unmatched junction bases: 3. The CDR3 is 13 residues long. The CDR3 nucleotides read TGTGCCCTAGGGGGCGCGAACACCGGGGAGCTGTTTTTT. It codes for CALGGANTGELFF.